These T cell receptor beta chains were read from a single sample in a study of cytotoxic CD8 clonotypes in ibrutinib-treated CLL. Repertoires were generated with immunoSEQ multiplex PCR, while TCRdb's copy carries only in-frame clones and drops some. The sample holds some 17,000 clones, 75% to 85% seen once. The source was PBMCs, collected before ibrutinib treatment. These receptors all come from a human donor with chronic lymphocytic leukemia. The CDR3 runs from the conserved cysteine through the conserved F or W.

TRBJ2-7	TRBV5-1	15	CASSLRTPIIDEQYF
TRBJ2-2	TRBV19	14	CASSSSWTSGELFF
TRBJ1-4	TRBV9	14	CASSPGQGGEKLFF
TRBJ2-1	TRBV5-1	16	CASSFGSGTSHNEQFF
TRBJ1-2	TRBV4-2	15	CASSQAGGQNYGYTF
TRBJ2-5	TRBV28	15	CASETFPGQQETQYF
TRBJ1-5	TRBV7-2	15	CASRRQGSVDQPQHF
TRBJ2-7	TRBV28	14	CASSLGLVTYEQYF
TRBJ2-6	TRBV7-9	19	CASSPRTSGSFSGANVLTF
TRBJ2-1	TRBV11-3	14	CASSFAGRGSEQFF
TRBJ2-2	TRBV28	17	CASNMSPGTSGAGELFF
TRBJ2-7	TRBV19	11	CASKTSGRMYF
TRBJ2-7	TRBV4-2	12	CASSQLTGRLYF
TRBJ1-1	TRBV7-3	14	CASSPTTGNTEAFF
TRBJ2-5	TRBV10-1	10	CASSRETQYF
TRBJ2-7	TRBV30	13	CAGAHREHYEQYF
TRBJ2-7	TRBV27	17	CASSLREAGVLPYEQYF
TRBJ2-3	TRBV6-5	13	CASSFASTDTQYF
TRBJ2-2	TRBV28	15	CASIPPRGRSGELFF
TRBJ2-7	TRBV27	15	CASSLASGATYEQYF
TRBJ1-5	TRBV18	16	CASSPDGTYSNQPQHF
TRBJ1-2	TRBV20-1	11	CSVEGFDGYTF
TRBJ2-3	TRBV28	15	CASITGGQGEPTQYF
TRBJ1-4	TRBV28	13	CASSFRLYEKLFF
TRBJ2-1	TRBV5-1	14	CASRPTGDLYEQFF
TRBJ2-3	TRBV6-4	15	CASSTLGLSTDTQYF
TRBJ2-3	TRBV29-1	12	CSVVYMSDTQYF
TRBJ2-7	TRBV2	16	CASKEGTSGGGYEQYF